The clone carrying this T cell receptor beta chain was recorded many times. Its target is not known. The entry originates in a study of T cells in Graves' hyperthyroidism and ophthalmopathy. General observations from the study: Peripheral blood also featured most of the thyroid clonotypes expanded above 0.001. Model output signaled ophthalmopathy a median about 6.3 months ahead of onset.

RNA transcripts yielded amplified TCR beta CDR3 regions. The TCR CDR3 first-round RT-PCR relied on the HTBI primer set. TCRdb re-called the multiplex PCR reads through MiXCR, storing one row per CDR3 protein. The sample comprises approximately 400,000 distinct CDR3 sequences, around 14% of which are singletons, and approximately 30% rests with the top ten. The CDR3 contains 17 residues. Germline V gene data show CDR1 as SGHAT and CDR2 as FQNNGV. V gave up 1 base and J gave up 4 bases; unmatched junction bases: 13. V and J are TRBV11-2 and TRBJ2-7; TRBD1 matches 7 bases. Sequencing used blood. The source is a woman aged 18 to 35 with Graves' hyperthyroidism that later progressed to Graves' ophthalmopathy. The CDR3: CASSLATGATFGYEQYF. The CDR3, as DNA: TGTGCCAGCAGCTTAGCAACAGGGGCGACCTTTGGTTACGAGCAGTACTTC.